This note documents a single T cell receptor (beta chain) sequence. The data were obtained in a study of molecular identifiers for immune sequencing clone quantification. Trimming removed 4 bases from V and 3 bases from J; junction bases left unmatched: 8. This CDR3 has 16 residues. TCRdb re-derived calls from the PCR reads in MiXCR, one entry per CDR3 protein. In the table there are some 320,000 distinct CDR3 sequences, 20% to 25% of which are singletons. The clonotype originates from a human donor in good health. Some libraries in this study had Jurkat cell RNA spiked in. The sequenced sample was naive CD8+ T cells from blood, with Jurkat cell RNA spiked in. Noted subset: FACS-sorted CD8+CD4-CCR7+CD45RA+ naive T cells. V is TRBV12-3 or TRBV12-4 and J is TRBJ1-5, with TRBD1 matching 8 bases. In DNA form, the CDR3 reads TGTGCCAGCAGTTACTCCCTGACAGGGGCCAATCAGCCCCAGCATTTT. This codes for CASSYSLTGANQPQHF.